This T cell receptor (beta chain) was found in a study of T cell repertoires in cytomegalovirus infection. This clonotype was seen many times. No antigen is known for it. Overall study findings and caveats: It was HLA-C-restricted CMV-specific TCR beta clonotypes that dominated the response ex vivo.

Germline CDR1 reads SEHNR; CDR2 reads FQNEAQ (reference sequence). CDR3 length equals 16 residues. The V end lost 5 bases, the J end lost 4 bases, and 17 bases lay between the germline ends. TCRdb recomputed calls from the reads with MiXCR, one row per CDR3 protein. The sample shows some 220,000 distinct CDR3 sequences, roughly 6.5% of them seen only once. This sequence was found in a human donor in good health (CMV status not recorded). Some clones in this sample may be carry-over from other donors' samples. The chain carries TRBV7-9 and TRBJ2-2, with D perhaps given as TRBD1 or TRBD2 (6 bases each). Material: PBMCs. The CDR3 reads CASSPRGLSATGELFF. DNA for the CDR3: TGTGCCAGCAGCCCCCGGGGGCTGTCGGCCACCGGGGAGCTGTTTTTT.